Listed here is a single T cell receptor (beta chain). Its antigen is unidentified. With the read ending 3 residues before the CDR3 end, the germline J gene is used to fill in that end. The CDR3 is 13 residues long. Trimming left V 4 bases short and J 3 bases short, with 9 bases between. Germline V gene sequence: CDR1 MNHNS, CDR2 SASEGT. The sample comes from a study of T cells in women clearing cervical HPV infection. Assay: immunoSEQ multiplex PCR; the TCRdb copy retains only in-frame clones and omits some. Its listing shows over 15,000 clones. Points from the study as a whole: TRBV6-7 relative abundance averaged approximately 0.11% in cases and roughly 0.17% in controls.

This receptor was identified in a woman between 18 and 70 years old with a cervical HPV16 infection that either progressed to CIN3+ or cleared (not recorded which). The specimen sequenced was blood buffy coat. The chain carries TRBV6-1 and TRBJ2-5, with D maybe TRBD2 (5 bases). The chain's CDR3 is CASSGRGEETQYF. The sequenced part of the CDR3 DNA is TGTGCCAGCAGTGGACGGGGTGAAGAGACC.